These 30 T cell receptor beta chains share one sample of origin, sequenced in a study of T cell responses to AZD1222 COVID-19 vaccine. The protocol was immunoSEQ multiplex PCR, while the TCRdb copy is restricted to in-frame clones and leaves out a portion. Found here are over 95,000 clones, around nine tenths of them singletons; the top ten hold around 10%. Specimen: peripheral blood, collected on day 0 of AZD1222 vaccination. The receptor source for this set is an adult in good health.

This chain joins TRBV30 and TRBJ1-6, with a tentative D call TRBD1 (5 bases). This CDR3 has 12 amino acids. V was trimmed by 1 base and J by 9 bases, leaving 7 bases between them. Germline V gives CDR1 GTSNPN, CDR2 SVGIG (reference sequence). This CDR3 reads CAWSEGRSPLHF. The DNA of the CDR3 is TGTGCCTGGAGTGAGGGACGTTCACCCCTCCACTTT.

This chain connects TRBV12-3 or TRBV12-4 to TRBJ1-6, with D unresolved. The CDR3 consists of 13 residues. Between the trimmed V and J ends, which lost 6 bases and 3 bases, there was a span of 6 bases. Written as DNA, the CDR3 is TGTGCCAGCAGGCCGGACTATAATTCACCCCTCCACTTT. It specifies CASRPDYNSPLHF.

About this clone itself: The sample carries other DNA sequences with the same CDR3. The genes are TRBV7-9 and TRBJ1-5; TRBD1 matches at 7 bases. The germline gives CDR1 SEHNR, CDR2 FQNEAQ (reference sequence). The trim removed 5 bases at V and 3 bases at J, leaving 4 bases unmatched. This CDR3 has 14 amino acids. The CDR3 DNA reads TGTGCCAGCAGCGCCGGGACAGACAATCAGCCCCAGCATTTT. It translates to CASSAGTDNQPQHF.

CDR3 loop: CASSQRDITGELFF. CDR3 DNA: TGTGCCAGTAGTCAGCGGGACATCACCGGGGAGCTGTTTTTT. The chain links TRBV19 to TRBJ2-2, with D possibly TRBD2 on 7 matching bases. Trimming shortened V by 5 bases and J by 4 bases, and 11 bases separated the two germline ends. The CDR3 is 14 amino acids. Germline V CDR1 and CDR2: LNHDA, SQIVND (reference sequence).

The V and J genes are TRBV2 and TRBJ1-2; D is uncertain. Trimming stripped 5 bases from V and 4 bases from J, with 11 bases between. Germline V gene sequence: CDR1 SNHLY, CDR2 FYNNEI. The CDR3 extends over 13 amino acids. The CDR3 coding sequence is TGTGCCAGCAGTCCGACGGTACGCTATGGCTACACCTTC. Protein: CASSPTVRYGYTF.

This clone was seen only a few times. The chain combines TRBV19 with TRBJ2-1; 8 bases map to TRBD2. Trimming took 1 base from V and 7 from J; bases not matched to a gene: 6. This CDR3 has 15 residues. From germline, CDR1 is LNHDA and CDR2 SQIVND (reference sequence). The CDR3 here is CASSIAGGPLNEQFF. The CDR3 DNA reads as TGTGCCAGTAGTATAGCGGGAGGGCCTCTGAATGAGCAGTTCTTC.

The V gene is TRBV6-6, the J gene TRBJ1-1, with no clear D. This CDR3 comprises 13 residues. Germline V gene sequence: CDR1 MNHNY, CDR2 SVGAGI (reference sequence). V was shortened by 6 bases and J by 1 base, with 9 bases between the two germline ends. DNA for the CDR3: TGTGCCAGCAGAATAACAGAGAACACTGAAGCTTTCTTT. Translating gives CASRITENTEAFF.

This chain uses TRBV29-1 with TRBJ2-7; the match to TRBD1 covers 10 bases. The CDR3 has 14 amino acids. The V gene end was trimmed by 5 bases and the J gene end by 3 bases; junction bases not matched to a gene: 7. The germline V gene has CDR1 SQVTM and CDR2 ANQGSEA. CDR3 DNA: TGCAGCGTTACGGTGGGACAGGGGTTCTACGAGCAGTACTTC. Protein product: CSVTVGQGFYEQYF.

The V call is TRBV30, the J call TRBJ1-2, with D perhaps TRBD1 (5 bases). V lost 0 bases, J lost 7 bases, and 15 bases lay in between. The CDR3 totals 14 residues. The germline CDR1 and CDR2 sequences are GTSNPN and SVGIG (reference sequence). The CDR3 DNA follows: TGTGCCTGGAGTGTACTCGCCAGGGTTGGTGGCTACACCTTC. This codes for CAWSVLARVGGYTF. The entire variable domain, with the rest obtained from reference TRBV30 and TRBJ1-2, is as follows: SQTIHQWPATLVQPVGSPLSLECTVEGTSNPNLYWYRQAAGRGLQLLFYSVGIGQISSEVPQNLSASRPQDRQFILSSKKLLLSDSGFYLCAWSVLARVGGYTFGSGTRLTVV.

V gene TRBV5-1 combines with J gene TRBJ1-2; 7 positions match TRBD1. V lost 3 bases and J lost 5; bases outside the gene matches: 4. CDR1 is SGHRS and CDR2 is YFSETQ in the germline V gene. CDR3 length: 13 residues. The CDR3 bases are TGCGCCAGCAGCTCCGGACAGGAGTATGGCTACACCTTC. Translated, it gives CASSSGQEYGYTF.

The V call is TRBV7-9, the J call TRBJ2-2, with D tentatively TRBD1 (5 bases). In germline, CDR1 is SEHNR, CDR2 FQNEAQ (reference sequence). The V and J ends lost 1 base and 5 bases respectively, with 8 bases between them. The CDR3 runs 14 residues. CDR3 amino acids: CASSLVSGTGELFF. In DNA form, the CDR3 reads TGTGCCAGCAGCTTAGTCTCAGGGACCGGGGAGCTGTTTTTT.

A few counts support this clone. CDR3: CASSFGQTIHSGNTIYF. The CDR3 region has the DNA TGTGCCAGCAGCTTCGGACAGACGATACACTCTGGAAACACCATATATTTT. V usage is TRBV7-8 and J usage is TRBJ1-3, with a possible D match to TRBD1 (6 bases). Trimming removed 3 bases from V and 0 bases from J, with 15 bases in between. The CDR3 has 17 amino acids. Per the germline V gene, CDR1 is SGHVS and CDR2 is FQNEAQ.

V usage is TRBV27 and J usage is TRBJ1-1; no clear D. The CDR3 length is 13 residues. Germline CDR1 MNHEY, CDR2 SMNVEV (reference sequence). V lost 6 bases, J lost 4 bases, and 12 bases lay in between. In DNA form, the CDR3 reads TGTGCCAGCAGCCTAGATCCGACCACTGAAGCTTTCTTT. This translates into CASSLDPTTEAFF.

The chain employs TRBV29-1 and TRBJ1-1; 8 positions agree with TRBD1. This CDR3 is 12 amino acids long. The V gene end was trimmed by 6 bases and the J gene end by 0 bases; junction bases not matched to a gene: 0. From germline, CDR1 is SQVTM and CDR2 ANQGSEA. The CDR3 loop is CSVGQVNTEAFF. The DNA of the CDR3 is TGCAGCGTGGGACAGGTGAACACTGAAGCTTTCTTT.

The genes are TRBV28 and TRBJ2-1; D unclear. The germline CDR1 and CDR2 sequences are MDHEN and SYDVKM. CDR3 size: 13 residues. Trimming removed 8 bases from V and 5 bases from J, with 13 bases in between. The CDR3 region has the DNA TGTGCCAGCTGGGCGAGACGGGACAATGAGCAGTTCTTC. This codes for CASWARRDNEQFF.

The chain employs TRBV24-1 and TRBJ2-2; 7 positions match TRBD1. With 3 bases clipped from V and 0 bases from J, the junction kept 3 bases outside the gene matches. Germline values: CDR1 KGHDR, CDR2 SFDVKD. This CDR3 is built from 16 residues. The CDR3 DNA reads TGTGCCACCAGTGATCGACAGGGTACGAACACCGGGGAGCTGTTTTTT. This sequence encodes CATSDRQGTNTGELFF.

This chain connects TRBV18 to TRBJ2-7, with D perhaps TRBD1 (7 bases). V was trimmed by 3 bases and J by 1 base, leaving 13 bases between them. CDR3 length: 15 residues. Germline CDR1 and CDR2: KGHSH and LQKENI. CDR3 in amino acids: CASSPAGQTSYEQYF. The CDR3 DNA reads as TGTGCCAGCTCACCGGCGGGACAGACATCCTACGAGCAGTACTTC.

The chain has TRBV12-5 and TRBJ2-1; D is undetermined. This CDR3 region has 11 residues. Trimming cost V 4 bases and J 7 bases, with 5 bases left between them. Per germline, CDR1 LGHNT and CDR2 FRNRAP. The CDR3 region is CASGSKNEQFF. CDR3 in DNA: TGTGCTAGTGGTTCCAAAAATGAGCAGTTCTTC.

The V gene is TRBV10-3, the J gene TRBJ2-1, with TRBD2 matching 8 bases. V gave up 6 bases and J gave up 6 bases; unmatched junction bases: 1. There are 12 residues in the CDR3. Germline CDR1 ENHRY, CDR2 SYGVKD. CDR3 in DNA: TGTGCCATCAGGACTAGCGCCAATGAGCAGTTCTTC. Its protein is CAIRTSANEQFF.

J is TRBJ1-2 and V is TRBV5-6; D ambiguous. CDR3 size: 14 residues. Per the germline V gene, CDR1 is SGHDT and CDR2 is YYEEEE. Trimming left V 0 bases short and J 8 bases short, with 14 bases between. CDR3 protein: CASSLELADGGYTF. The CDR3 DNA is TGTGCCAGCAGCTTGGAACTTGCGGACGGGGGCTACACCTTC.

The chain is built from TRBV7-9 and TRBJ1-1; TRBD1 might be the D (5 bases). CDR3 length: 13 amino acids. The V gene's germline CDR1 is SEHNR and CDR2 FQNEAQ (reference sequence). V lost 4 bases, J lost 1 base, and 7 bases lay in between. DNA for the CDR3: TGTGCCAGCAGCTCGGGGGAGAACACTGAAGCTTTCTTT. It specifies CASSSGENTEAFF.

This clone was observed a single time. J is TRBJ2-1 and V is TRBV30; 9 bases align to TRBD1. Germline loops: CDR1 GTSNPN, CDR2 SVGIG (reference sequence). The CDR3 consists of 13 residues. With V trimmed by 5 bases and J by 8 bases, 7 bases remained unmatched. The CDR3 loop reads CAWSQDRGDEQFF. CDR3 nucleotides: TGTGCCTGGTCCCAGGACAGGGGCGATGAGCAGTTCTTC.

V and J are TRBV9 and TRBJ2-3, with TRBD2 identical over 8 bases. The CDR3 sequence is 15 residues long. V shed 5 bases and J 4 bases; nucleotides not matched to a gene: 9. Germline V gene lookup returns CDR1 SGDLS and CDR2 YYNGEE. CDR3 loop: CASSLRSGSADTQYF. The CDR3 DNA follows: TGTGCCAGCAGTCTGCGGAGCGGGAGCGCAGATACGCAGTATTTT.

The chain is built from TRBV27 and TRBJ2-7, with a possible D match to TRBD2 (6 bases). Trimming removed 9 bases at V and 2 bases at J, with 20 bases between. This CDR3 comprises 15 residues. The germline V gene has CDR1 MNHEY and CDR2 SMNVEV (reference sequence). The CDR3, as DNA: TGTGCCAGTCAAATCGGTGGAGGGATACCCTACGAGCAGTACTTC. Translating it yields CASQIGGGIPYEQYF.

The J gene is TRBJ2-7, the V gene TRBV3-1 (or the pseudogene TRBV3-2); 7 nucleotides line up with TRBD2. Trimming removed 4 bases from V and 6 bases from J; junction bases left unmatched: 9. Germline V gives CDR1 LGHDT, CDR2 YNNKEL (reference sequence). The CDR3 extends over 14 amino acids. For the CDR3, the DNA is TGTGCCAGCAGCCCAGGGTGGGCTAGCGGCGAGCAGTACTTC. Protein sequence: CASSPGWASGEQYF.

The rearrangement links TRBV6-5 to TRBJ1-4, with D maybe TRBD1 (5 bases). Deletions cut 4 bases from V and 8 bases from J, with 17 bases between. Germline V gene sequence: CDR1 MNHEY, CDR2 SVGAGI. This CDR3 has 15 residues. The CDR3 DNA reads TGTGCCAGCAGTTTTAATACCGGGGCGAGAGAAAAACTGTTTTTT. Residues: CASSFNTGAREKLFF.

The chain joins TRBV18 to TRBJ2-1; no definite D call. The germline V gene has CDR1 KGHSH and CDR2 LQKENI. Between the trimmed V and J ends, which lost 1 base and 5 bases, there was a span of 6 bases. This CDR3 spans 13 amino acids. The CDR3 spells CASSPLSDNEQFF. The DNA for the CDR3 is TGTGCCAGCTCACCACTGTCCGACAATGAGCAGTTCTTC.

The CDR3 loop is CASQGGGYGYTF. Here the CDR3 DNA reads TGTGCCAGCCAGGGTGGGGGCTATGGCTACACCTTC. The genes are TRBV6-5 and TRBJ1-2, with D possibly TRBD1 on 5 matching bases. The CDR3 totals 12 residues. V lost 8 bases and J 4 bases, leaving 11 bases between the germline ends. Germline CDR1 MNHEY, CDR2 SVGAGI.

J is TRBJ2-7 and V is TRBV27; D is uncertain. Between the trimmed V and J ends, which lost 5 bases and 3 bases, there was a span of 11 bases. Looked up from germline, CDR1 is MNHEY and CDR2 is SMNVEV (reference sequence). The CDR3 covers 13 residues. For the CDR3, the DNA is TGTGCCAGCAGTCCTACTCCCGGCTACGAGCAGTACTTC. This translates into CASSPTPGYEQYF.

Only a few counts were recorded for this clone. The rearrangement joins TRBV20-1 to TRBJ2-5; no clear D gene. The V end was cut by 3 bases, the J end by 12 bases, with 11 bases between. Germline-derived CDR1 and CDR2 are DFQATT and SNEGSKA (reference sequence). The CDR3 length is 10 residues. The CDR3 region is CSASLQTEYF. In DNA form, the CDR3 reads TGCAGTGCTAGCTTACAGACTGAGTACTTC.